This T cell receptor (beta chain) appears in the sequencing data of a study of cytomegalovirus exposure and HLA in healthy donors. V lost 10 bases and J 10 bases, leaving 17 bases between the germline ends. This CDR3 is built from 11 residues. Germline V gene sequence: CDR1 MNHEY, CDR2 SVGAGI. The PCR employed 60 Vbeta primers together with 13 Jbeta primers. Produced via immunoSEQ multiplex PCR; TCRdb's table is partial and in-frame only. The sample holds about 110,000 clones, around three quarters seen once. Donors counted as nominally healthy when sampled, yet unrecorded immune exposures were likely. On this clone: The antigen is undetermined.

Notes on the study in general: Earlier analysis found most TCR beta V segments productive about 87% or about 30% of the time. One variant, a missense change in DCLRE1C, was linked in a later analysis to TCR beta V- and J-gene trimming.

Material: PBMCs. The TCR originated in a woman between 18 and 30 years old in good health and CMV-seropositive. The chain carries TRBV6-5 and TRBJ2-7; possibly TRBD1 for D (5 bases). For the CDR3, the DNA is TGTGCCATAGGGGCAACCTACGGACAGTACTTC. Protein product: CAIGATYGQYF.